This TCR beta chain was captured in a study of cytomegalovirus exposure and HLA in healthy donors. Overall study: From HLA-typed donors, an early data release held about 92 million unique TCRs.

The length of the CDR3 is 16 residues. Trimming removed 3 bases from V and 8 bases from J; junction bases left unmatched: 9. The germline V gene encodes CDR1 KGHSH and CDR2 LQKENI. Study-level results: Within an earlier analysis, most TCR beta V segments proved productive either about 90% or about 30% of the time. Reported results showed that the classifier diagnosed cytomegalovirus status with high specificity and sensitivity. Cytomegalovirus-associated TCR beta chains were listed, numbering more than 150.

Vbeta (60) and Jbeta (13) primers were used in the PCR. Sequencing used immunoSEQ multiplex PCR; TCRdb keeps in-frame clones, though not all of them. Of around 220,000 clones in the sample, 60% to 80% were seen once. This clone has just one count. Its antigen is as yet unknown. The chain couples TRBV18 to TRBJ1-6, with 8 bases fitting TRBD1. The specimen was PBMCs. The TCR sequence derives from a woman aged 25 to 39 in good health and CMV-seronegative. CDR3 amino acids: CASSPRTGHDDSPLHF. CDR3 DNA sequence: TGTGCCAGCTCACCCCGGACAGGGCACGATGATTCACCCCTCCACTTT.